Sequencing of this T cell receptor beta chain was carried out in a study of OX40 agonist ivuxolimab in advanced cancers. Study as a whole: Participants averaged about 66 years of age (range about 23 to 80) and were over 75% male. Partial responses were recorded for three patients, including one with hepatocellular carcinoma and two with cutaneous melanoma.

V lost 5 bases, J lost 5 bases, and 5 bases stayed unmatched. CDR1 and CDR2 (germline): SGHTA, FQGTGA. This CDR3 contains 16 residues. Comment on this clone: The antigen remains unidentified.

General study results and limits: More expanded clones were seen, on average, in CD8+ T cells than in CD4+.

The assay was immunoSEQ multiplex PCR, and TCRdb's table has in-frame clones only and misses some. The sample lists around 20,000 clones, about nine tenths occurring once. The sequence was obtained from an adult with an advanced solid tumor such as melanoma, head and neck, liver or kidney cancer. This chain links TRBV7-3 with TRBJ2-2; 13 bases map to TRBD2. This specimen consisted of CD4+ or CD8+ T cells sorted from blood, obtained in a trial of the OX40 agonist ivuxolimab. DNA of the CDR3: TGTGCCAGCAGCCCGCCGGGACTAGCGGGAACCGGGGAGCTGTTTTTT. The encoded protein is CASSPPGLAGTGELFF.